This is a list of T cell receptor beta chains from one sample in a study of shared clonotypes between healthy human individuals. Repertoires were generated with immunoSEQ multiplex PCR, while TCRdb's copy carries only in-frame clones and drops some. The sample lists more than 2 million clones, roughly 95% occurring once. Input material: naive CD4+ T cells sorted from blood. The receptors derive from a man between 18 and 35 years old in good health. Each CDR3 is given with its conserved first and last residue. Fields, in order: D gene, CDR3 length, V gene, J gene, clone size, CDR3 protein, CDR3 DNA. The D gene is left open where the match is weak. Clone size is not always given. Where it is, it says once, few, many or a class for expanded clones.

-	13	TRBV6-5	TRBJ2-3	once	CASSTGVPDTQYF	TGTGCCAGCAGTACTGGTGTTCCAGATACGCAGTATTTT
TRBD1	16	TRBV4-1	TRBJ2-2	-	CASSPSTGTGSGELFF	TGCGCCAGCAGCCCCTCGACCGGGACAGGGTCCGGGGAGCTGTTTTTT
TRBD2	15	TRBV6-1	TRBJ2-2	-	CASSAGLAAHGELFF	TGTGCCAGCAGTGCGGGACTAGCGGCACACGGGGAGCTGTTTTTT
-	15	TRBV5-8	TRBJ2-1	-	CASTRRDSKFSEQFF	TGTGCCAGCACCAGGAGGGACTCGAAATTTAGTGAGCAGTTCTTC
-	13	TRBV5-4	TRBJ1-2	-	CASSPGSLYGYTF	TGTGCCAGCAGCCCAGGCAGTTTGTATGGCTACACCTTC
TRBD1	15	TRBV15	TRBJ2-2	-	CATSSGQGAGGERFF	TGTGCCACCAGCAGCGGACAGGGGGCCGGCGGGGAGCGGTTTTTT
TRBD1	16	TRBV5-4	TRBJ1-2	-	CASSGPYRGFNYGYTF	TGTGCCAGCAGCGGGCCTTACAGGGGCTTTAACTATGGCTACACCTTC
TRBD1	15	TRBV6-5	TRBJ1-2	-	CASSPAGGPNYGYTF	TGTGCCAGCAGTCCTGCAGGGGGCCCGAACTATGGCTACACCTTC
-	11	TRBV20-1	TRBJ2-1	-	CSAFSRNEQFF	TGCAGTGCTTTTAGCCGGAATGAGCAGTTCTTC
-	16	TRBV7-2	TRBJ1-2	-	CASSLAPGAELGGYTF	TGTGCCAGCAGCTTAGCGCCTGGGGCCGAGTTGGGTGGCTACACCTTC
-	13	TRBV6-5	TRBJ1-1	-	CASSRDWGTEAFF	TGTGCCAGCAGTCGGGACTGGGGGACTGAAGCTTTCTTT
-	13	TRBV30	TRBJ1-2	-	CAWSVLGAYGYTF	TGTGCCTGGAGTGTACTAGGGGCGTATGGCTACACCTTC
-	17	TRBV4-1	TRBJ2-1	-	CASSQASAQVSYNEQFF	TGCGCCAGCAGCCAAGCCTCAGCCCAGGTCTCCTACAATGAGCAGTTCTTC
TRBD2	13	TRBV5-1	TRBJ2-7	-	CASGTSGGYEQYF	TGCGCCAGCGGGACTAGCGGGGGGTACGAGCAGTACTTC
TRBD2	13	TRBV2	TRBJ2-7	-	CASSGLAAYEQYF	TGTGCCAGCAGTGGTCTAGCGGCCTACGAGCAGTACTTC
-	13	TRBV12-5	TRBJ2-7	-	CASGGQNSYEQYF	TGTGCTAGTGGAGGACAGAATTCCTACGAGCAGTACTTC
-	14	TRBV5-4	TRBJ2-3	-	CASSLGGESDTQYF	TGTGCCAGCAGCTTGGGTGGGGAGTCAGATACGCAGTATTTT
-	18	TRBV27	TRBJ1-2	-	CASSLGWQGFENSYGYTF	TGTGCCAGCAGTTTAGGCTGGCAGGGGTTTGAAAACAGCTATGGCTACACCTTC
TRBD2	14	TRBV7-2	TRBJ2-7	once	CASSSSGRAYEQYF	TGTGCCAGCAGTTCTAGCGGGAGGGCGTACGAGCAGTACTTC
TRBD2	16	TRBV4-3	TRBJ2-1	-	CASSQDLAGSGDEQFF	TGCGCCAGCAGCCAAGATCTAGCGGGGTCAGGTGATGAGCAGTTCTTC
TRBD1	15	TRBV7-9	TRBJ2-5	-	CASSLVAGGQETQYF	TGTGCCAGCAGCTTAGTGGCAGGGGGTCAGGAGACCCAGTACTTC
TRBD1	14	TRBV7-2	TRBJ1-5	-	CASSSGQGWQPQHF	TGTGCCAGCAGCTCCGGACAGGGTTGGCAGCCCCAGCATTTT
-	14	TRBV2	TRBJ2-1	-	CASRWGQGQPGPFF	TGTGCCAGCAGGTGGGGTCAGGGACAACCCGGGCCGTTCTTC
TRBD1	15	TRBV7-8	TRBJ2-1	-	CASSLLDRDYNEQFF	TGTGCCAGCAGCTTGCTCGACAGGGACTACAATGAGCAGTTCTTC
-	15	TRBV28	TRBJ1-4	-	CASSLTGLTREKLFF	TGTGCCAGCAGTTTGACGGGACTTACAAGGGAAAAACTGTTTTTT
TRBD1	15	TRBV2	TRBJ1-1	once	CASSQYDRANTEAFF	TGTGCCAGCAGTCAGTACGACAGGGCGAACACTGAAGCTTTCTTT
-	17	TRBV19	TRBJ1-2	once	CASSSGQNNYFNYGYTF	TGTGCCAGTAGTTCAGGACAGAATAATTATTTCAACTATGGCTACACCTTC
TRBD1	15	TRBV5-1	TRBJ1-3	-	CASNLEGAPGNTIYF	TGCGCCAGCAACTTGGAGGGGGCGCCTGGAAACACCATATATTTT
TRBD1	16	TRBV19	TRBJ1-5	-	CASSPLQGARSQPQHF	TGTGCCAGTAGTCCCTTGCAGGGGGCGCGGAGTCAGCCCCAGCATTTT
TRBD2	15	TRBV7-2	TRBJ2-7	-	CASSPVTGGPSEQYF	TGTGCCAGCAGCCCGGTAACGGGAGGGCCCAGCGAGCAGTACTTC
-	16	TRBV10-3	TRBJ2-1	-	CAISESSGAAHNEQFF	TGTGCCATCAGTGAGTCTAGCGGAGCGGCCCACAATGAGCAGTTCTTC
TRBD1	13	TRBV30	TRBJ1-3	-	CAWRQGAGNTIYF	TGTGCCTGGAGACAGGGGGCTGGAAACACCATATATTTT
-	16	TRBV11-2	TRBJ2-7	-	CASSLEGQPGYGEQYF	TGTGCCAGCAGCTTAGAAGGACAGCCAGGGTACGGCGAGCAGTACTTC
-	15	TRBV18	TRBJ1-3	-	CASSLNGDSGNTIYF	TGTGCCAGCTCGCTTAATGGGGACTCTGGAAACACCATATATTTT
TRBD2	15	TRBV7-3	TRBJ2-1	-	CASRLSGSSYNEQFF	TGTGCCAGCAGACTAAGCGGGAGCTCCTACAATGAGCAGTTCTTC
-	16	TRBV7-7	TRBJ2-5	-	CASSIRARGSKETQYF	TGTGCTAGCAGCATAAGGGCCCGGGGGAGTAAAGAGACCCAGTACTTC
-	15	TRBV5-1	TRBJ1-2	-	CASSLESSARYGYTF	TGCGCCAGCAGCTTGGAATCGTCAGCGCGGTATGGCTACACCTTC
-	14	TRBV30	TRBJ1-5	-	CAWSVQAAGGPQHF	TGTGCCTGGAGTGTACAGGCGGCCGGCGGGCCCCAGCATTTT
-	16	TRBV10-3	TRBJ1-6	-	CAISQTDTFYNSPLHF	TGTGCCATCAGTCAGACGGATACGTTCTATAATTCACCCCTCCACTTT
-	12	TRBV10-3	TRBJ1-1	-	CAISDDRTEAFF	TGTGCCATCAGTGATGATCGGACTGAAGCTTTCTTT
-	16	TRBV30	TRBJ2-5	-	CAWSIWPDARLETQYF	TGTGCCTGGAGTATATGGCCGGACGCTCGCCTAGAGACCCAGTACTTC
TRBD1	16	TRBV7-9	TRBJ1-5	-	CASSLGDRGSNQPQHF	TGTGCCAGCAGCTTAGGGGACAGGGGCAGCAATCAGCCCCAGCATTTT
TRBD1	17	TRBV7-3	TRBJ1-2	-	CASSLGTGGGPGYGYTF	TGTGCCAGCAGCTTAGGGACAGGGGGCGGACCCGGCTATGGCTACACCTTC
TRBD1	12	TRBV18	TRBJ2-5	once	CASSSTGVTQYF	TGTGCCAGCTCGTCGACAGGGGTGACCCAGTACTTC
TRBD2	17	TRBV4-1	TRBJ2-2	-	CASSHLGLAGEVGELFF	TGCGCCAGCAGCCACCTGGGGCTAGCGGGAGAGGTCGGGGAGCTGTTTTTT
-	21	TRBV12-5	TRBJ1-5	-	CASGLVVPVVGDGVFNQPQHF	TGTGCTAGTGGTTTGGTAGTTCCTGTAGTTGGGGACGGAGTGTTCAATCAGCCCCAGCATTTT
-	12	TRBV2	TRBJ1-1	-	CASVGGYTEAFF	TGTGCCAGCGTGGGCGGCTACACTGAAGCTTTCTTT